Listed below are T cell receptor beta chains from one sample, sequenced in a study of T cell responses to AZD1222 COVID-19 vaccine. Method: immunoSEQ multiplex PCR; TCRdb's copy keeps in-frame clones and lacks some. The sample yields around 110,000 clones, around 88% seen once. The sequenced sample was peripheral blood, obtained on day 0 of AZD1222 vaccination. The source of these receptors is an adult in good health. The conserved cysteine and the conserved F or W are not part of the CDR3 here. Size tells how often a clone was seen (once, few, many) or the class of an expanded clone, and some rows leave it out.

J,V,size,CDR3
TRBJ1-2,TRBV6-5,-,ASRRDGANGYT
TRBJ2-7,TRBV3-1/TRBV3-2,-,ASSRFPGQGPAEQY
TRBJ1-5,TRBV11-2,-,ASSLTGDSNQPQH
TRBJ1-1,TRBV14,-,ASSQDSLRVFMNTEAF
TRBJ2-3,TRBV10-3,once,ATGQGTDTQY
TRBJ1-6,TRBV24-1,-,ATTQTDDSYNSPLH
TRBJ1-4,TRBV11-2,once,ASSLGTGQGPTNEKLF
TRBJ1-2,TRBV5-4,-,ASSLEGQLGGYT
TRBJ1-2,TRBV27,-,ASSFNYRNSHNYDGYT
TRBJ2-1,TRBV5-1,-,ASSDLSRYNEQF
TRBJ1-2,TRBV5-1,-,ASTDRPNYGYT
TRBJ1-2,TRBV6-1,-,ASSESHSNYGYT
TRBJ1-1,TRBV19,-,ASSMKARMNTEAF
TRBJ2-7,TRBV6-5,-,ASSQGSNEQY
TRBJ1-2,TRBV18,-,ASSPPGGSGGYT
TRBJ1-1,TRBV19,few,ASSPWGQGIFPQEAF
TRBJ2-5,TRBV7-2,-,ASSRPPTDRETQY
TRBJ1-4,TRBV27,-,ASSPTGQGSEKLF
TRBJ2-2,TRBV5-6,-,ASSFSGELF
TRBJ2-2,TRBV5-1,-,ASRQGPSGGNTGELF
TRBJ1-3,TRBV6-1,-,ASSFGVSSGNTIY
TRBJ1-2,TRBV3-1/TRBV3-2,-,ASSPPVAAWASGYT
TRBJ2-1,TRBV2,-,ASSSRQGNNEQF
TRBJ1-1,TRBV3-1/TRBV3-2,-,ASSLAGNTEAF
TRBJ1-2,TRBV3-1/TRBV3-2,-,ASSQADRGPH
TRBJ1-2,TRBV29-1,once,STQLFTGRSGYT
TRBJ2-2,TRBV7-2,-,ASSLAGIAVPTGELF
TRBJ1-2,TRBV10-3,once,AISANQQGNGYT
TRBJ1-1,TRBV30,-,ARSVMGGMNTEAF
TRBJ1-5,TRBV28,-,ASIPGGAQPQH
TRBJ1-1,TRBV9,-,ASSAMGDISEAF
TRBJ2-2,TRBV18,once,ASSTGGELF
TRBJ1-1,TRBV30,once,AWSDPRGTEAF
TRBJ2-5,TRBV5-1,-,ASSSQRVSQETQY
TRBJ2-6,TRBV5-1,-,ASSLRARMSSGANVLT
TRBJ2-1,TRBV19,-,ASTRRIGSYNEQF
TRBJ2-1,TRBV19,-,ASSTRDRGDEQF
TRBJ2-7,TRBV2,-,ASSERRTEEQY
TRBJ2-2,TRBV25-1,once,ASSEHRFEHRGAV
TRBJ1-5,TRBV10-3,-,AISASQGAGQPQH
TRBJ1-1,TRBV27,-,ASSLWVGGRITEAF
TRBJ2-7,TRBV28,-,ASSSGGSLGEQY
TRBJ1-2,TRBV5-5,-,ASSSLGGVNYGYT
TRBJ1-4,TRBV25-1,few,ASSELQGYNEKLF
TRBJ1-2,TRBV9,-,ASSVPGTENYGYT
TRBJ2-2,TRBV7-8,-,ASSNRGFANTGELF
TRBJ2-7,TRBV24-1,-,ATSAGQGSYEQY
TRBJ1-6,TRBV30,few,AWSRQGYSPLH
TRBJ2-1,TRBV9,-,ASSAKGGGLNEQF
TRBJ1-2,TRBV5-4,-,ASSLGQGNYGYT